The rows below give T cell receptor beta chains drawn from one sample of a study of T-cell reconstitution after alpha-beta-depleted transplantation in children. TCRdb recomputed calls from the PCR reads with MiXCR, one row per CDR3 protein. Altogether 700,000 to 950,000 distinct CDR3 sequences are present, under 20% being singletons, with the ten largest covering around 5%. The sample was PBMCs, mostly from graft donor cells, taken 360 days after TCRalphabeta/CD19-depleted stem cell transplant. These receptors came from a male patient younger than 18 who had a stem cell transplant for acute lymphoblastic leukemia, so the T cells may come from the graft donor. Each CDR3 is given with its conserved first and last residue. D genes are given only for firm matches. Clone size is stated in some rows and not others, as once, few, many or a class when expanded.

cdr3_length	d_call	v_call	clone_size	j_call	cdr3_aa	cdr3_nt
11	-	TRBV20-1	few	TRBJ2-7	CSAEDFYEQYF	TGCAGTGCCGAAGACTTCTACGAGCAGTACTTC
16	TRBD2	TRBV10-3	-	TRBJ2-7	CAISDGGLAISYEQYF	TGTGCCATCAGTGACGGGGGACTAGCCATCTCCTACGAGCAGTACTTC
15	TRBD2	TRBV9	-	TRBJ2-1	CASSPLGLAAYGQFF	TGTGCCAGCAGCCCACTGGGACTAGCGGCGTACGGGCAGTTCTTC
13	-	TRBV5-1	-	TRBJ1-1	CASSLGQVAEAFF	TGCGCCAGCAGCTTGGGACAGGTGGCTGAAGCTTTCTTT
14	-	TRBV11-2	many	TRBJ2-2	CASSLVGGTGELFF	TGTGCCAGCAGCTTAGTTGGGGGCACCGGGGAGCTGTTTTTT
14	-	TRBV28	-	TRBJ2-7	CASTLGTGPYEQYF	TGTGCCAGCACCTTAGGGACTGGGCCCTACGAGCAGTACTTC
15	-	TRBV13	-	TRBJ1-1	CASSLGRALRTEAFF	TGTGCCAGCAGCTTAGGACGCGCCCTAAGGACTGAAGCTTTCTTT
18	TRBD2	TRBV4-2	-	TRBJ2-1	CASSQGSLAESSYNEQFF	TGTGCCAGCAGCCAAGGATCGCTAGCGGAAAGCTCCTACAATGAGCAGTTCTTC
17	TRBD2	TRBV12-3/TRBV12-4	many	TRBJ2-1	CASSFLLAGGAYNEQFF	TGTGCCAGCAGTTTCCTCTTAGCGGGAGGGGCGTACAATGAGCAGTTCTTC
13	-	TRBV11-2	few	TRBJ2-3	CASSNGRTDTQYF	TGTGCCAGCTCGAATGGCCGCACAGATACGCAGTATTTT
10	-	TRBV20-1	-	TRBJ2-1	CSAPLAKQFF	TGCAGTGCTCCATTGGCTAAGCAGTTCTTC
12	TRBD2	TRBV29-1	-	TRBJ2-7	CSVDVGGGEQYF	TGCAGCGTTGATGTCGGGGGGGGCGAGCAGTACTTC
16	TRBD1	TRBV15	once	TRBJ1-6	CATSRDPAGGNSPLHF	TGTGCCACCAGCAGAGATCCCGCAGGGGGTAATTCACCCCTCCACTTT
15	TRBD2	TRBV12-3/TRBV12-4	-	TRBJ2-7	CASSFWTRRSYEQYF	TGTGCCAGCAGTTTTTGGACTAGGAGGTCCTACGAGCAGTACTTC
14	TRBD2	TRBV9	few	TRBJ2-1	CASSVGGRVNEQFF	TGTGCCAGCAGCGTAGGCGGGAGAGTCAATGAGCAGTTCTTC
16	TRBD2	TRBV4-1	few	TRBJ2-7	CASSKGTSASSYEQYF	TGCGCCAGCAGCAAGGGGACTAGCGCGAGCTCCTACGAGCAGTACTTC
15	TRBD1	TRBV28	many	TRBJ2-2	CASSLGQENTGELFF	TGTGCCAGCAGTTTGGGACAGGAGAACACCGGGGAGCTGTTTTTT
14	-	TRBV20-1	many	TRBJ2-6	CSAPGFSGANVLTF	TGCAGTGCCCCCGGATTTTCTGGGGCCAACGTCCTGACTTTC
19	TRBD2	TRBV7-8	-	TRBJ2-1	CASSLLLGLAGPKGNEQFF	TGTGCCAGCAGCTTACTGCTAGGACTAGCGGGTCCCAAAGGAAATGAGCAGTTCTTC
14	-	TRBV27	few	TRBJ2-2	CASRGQGWAGELFF	TGTGCCAGCCGGGGCCAGGGATGGGCCGGGGAGCTGTTTTTT
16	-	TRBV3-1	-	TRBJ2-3	CACSPPDLQPTDTQYF	TGTGCCTGCAGCCCCCCAGACCTTCAGCCCACAGATACGCAGTATTTT
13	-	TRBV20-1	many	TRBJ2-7	CSARGAVTYEQYF	TGCAGTGCTAGAGGGGCTGTGACCTACGAGCAGTACTTC
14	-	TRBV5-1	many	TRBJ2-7	CASSLTGSSYEQYF	TGTGCCAGCAGTCTCACAGGGAGCTCCTACGAGCAGTACTTC
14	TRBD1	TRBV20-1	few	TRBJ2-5	CSASSDGRQGTQYF	TGCAGTGCTAGTAGTGACGGCCGACAGGGGACCCAGTACTTC
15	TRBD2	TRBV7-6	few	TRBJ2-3	CASSLLLALSDTQYF	TGTGCCAGCAGCTTATTACTAGCGCTTTCAGATACGCAGTATTTT
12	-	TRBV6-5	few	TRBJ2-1	CASSYRGYEQFF	TGTGCCAGCAGTTATCGGGGCTATGAGCAGTTCTTC
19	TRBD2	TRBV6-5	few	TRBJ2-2	CASSYTLPGTSGRAGELFF	TGTGCCAGCAGTTACACCCTTCCCGGGACTAGCGGGAGGGCCGGGGAGCTGTTTTTT
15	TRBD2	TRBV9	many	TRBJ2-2	CASRRTSGNTGELFF	TGTGCCAGCAGGCGGACTAGCGGAAACACCGGGGAGCTGTTTTTT
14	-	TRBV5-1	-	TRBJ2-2	CASSLGSPAGELFF	TGCGCCAGCAGCCTTGGGTCTCCTGCCGGGGAGCTGTTTTTT
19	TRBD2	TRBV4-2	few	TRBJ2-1	CASSQDFNEREGVYDEQFF	TGTGCCAGCAGCCAAGACTTCAATGAGCGGGAGGGCGTATATGATGAGCAGTTCTTC
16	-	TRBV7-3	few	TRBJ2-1	CASSLVPLKGAHEQFF	TGTGCCAGCAGCTTAGTCCCCCTAAAAGGGGCGCATGAGCAGTTCTTC
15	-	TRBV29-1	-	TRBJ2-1	CSVRYRAVSYNEQFF	TGCAGCGTTAGATACAGGGCGGTCTCCTACAATGAGCAGTTCTTC
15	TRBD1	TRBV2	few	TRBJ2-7	CASDGPGQGNYEQYF	TGTGCCAGCGATGGCCCGGGACAGGGAAACTACGAGCAGTACTTC
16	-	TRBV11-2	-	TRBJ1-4	CASSLRVWAPNEKLFF	TGTGCCAGCAGCCTCAGGGTTTGGGCCCCTAATGAAAAACTGTTTTTT
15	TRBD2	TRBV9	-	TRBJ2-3	CASSVGLADSDTQYF	TGTGCCAGCAGCGTAGGACTAGCGGATTCAGATACGCAGTATTTT
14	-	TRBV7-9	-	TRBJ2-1	CASSFEGNYNEQFF	TGTGCCAGCAGCTTCGAGGGGAACTACAATGAGCAGTTCTTC
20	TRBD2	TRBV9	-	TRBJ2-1	CASSGLNLAGGTSFYNEQFF	TGTGCCAGCAGCGGACTAAATCTAGCGGGAGGGACCTCGTTTTACAATGAGCAGTTCTTC
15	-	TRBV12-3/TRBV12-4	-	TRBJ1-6	CASSPDRARNSPLHF	TGTGCCAGCAGTCCCGACCGGGCGAGGAATTCACCCCTCCACTTT
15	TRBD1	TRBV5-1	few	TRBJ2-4	CASSSWTGNKNIQYF	TGCGCCAGCAGCTCCTGGACAGGGAACAAAAACATTCAGTACTTC
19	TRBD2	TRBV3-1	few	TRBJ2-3	CASSPRTSGRALSTDTQYF	TGTGCCAGCAGCCCGCGGACTAGCGGGAGGGCCCTGAGCACAGATACGCAGTATTTT
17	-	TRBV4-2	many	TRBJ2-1	CASSQDLAGSSYNEQFF	TGTGCCAGCAGCCAAGATTTGGCGGGGAGCTCCTACAATGAGCAGTTCTTC
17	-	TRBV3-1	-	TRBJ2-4	CASSRRLPNLAKNIQYF	TGTGCCAGCAGTCGACGGCTGCCGAACCTAGCCAAAAACATTCAGTACTTC
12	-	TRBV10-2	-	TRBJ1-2	CASAGFGDGYTF	TGCGCCAGCGCCGGATTCGGCGATGGCTACACCTTC
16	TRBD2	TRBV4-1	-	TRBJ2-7	CASSQGQRGGRYEQYF	TGCGCCAGCAGCCAAGGCCAACGCGGCGGGAGGTACGAGCAGTACTTC
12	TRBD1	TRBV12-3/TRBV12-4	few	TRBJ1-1	CASMGQSPEAFF	TGTGCCAGCATGGGACAGAGTCCCGAAGCTTTCTTT
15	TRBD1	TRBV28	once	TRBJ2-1	CASSRGGASYNEQFF	TGTGCCAGCAGTCGAGGGGGCGCCTCCTACAATGAGCAGTTCTTC
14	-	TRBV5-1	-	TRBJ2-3	CASSSRTLTDTQYF	TGCGCCAGCAGCTCTCGGACTCTCACAGATACGCAGTATTTT
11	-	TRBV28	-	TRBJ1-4	CASSLREKLFF	TGTGCCAGCAGTTTGAGGGAAAAACTGTTTTTT
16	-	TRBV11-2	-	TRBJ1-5	CASSSGGFGSNQPQHF	TGTGCCAGCAGCTCCGGGGGATTCGGTAGCAATCAGCCCCAGCATTTT
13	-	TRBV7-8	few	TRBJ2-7	CASSFPQGNEQYF	TGTGCCAGCAGCTTTCCACAGGGTAATGAGCAGTACTTC
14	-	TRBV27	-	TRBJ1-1	CASSLAYGNTEAFF	TGTGCCAGCAGTTTAGCGTATGGAAACACTGAAGCTTTCTTT
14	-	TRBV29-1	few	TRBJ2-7	CSVVGTELVDEQYF	TGCAGCGTTGTAGGTACAGAGCTAGTCGACGAGCAGTACTTC
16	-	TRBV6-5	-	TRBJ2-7	CASSYSIRGLSYEQYF	TGTGCCAGCAGTTACTCGATCCGGGGGTTATCCTACGAGCAGTACTTC
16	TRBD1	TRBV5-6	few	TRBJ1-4	CASSVLQGMAHEKLFF	TGTGCCAGCAGCGTGTTACAGGGGATGGCGCATGAAAAACTGTTTTTT